This T cell receptor beta chain is drawn from a study of shared clonotypes between healthy human individuals. Sorted-subset replicate PCRs used 200 ng of genomic DNA. This amount corresponded to about 30,000 T cell genomes. Assay: immunoSEQ multiplex PCR; the TCRdb copy retains only in-frame clones and omits some. The sample holds about 960,000 clones; about three quarters are singletons and the top ten take around 1.5%. Study-wide results and limits: At large depth, rarefaction still showed sorted-subset sequencing to be incomplete.

Regarding this clone: The target antigen is unknown.

The CDR3 consists of 12 residues. The germline gives CDR1 SGHRS, CDR2 YFSETQ. V lost 7 bases and J 4 bases, leaving 10 bases between the germline ends. Sequencing input: memory CD4+ T cells sorted from blood. The subset here: CD45RA-negative fraction. The TCR comes from a man aged 18 to 30 in good health. This chain joins TRBV5-1 and TRBJ2-3; TRBD2 might be the D (6 bases). This chain's CDR3 is CASRRGADTQYF. The CDR3 region has the DNA TGCGCCAGCCGGAGGGGAGCAGATACGCAGTATTTT.